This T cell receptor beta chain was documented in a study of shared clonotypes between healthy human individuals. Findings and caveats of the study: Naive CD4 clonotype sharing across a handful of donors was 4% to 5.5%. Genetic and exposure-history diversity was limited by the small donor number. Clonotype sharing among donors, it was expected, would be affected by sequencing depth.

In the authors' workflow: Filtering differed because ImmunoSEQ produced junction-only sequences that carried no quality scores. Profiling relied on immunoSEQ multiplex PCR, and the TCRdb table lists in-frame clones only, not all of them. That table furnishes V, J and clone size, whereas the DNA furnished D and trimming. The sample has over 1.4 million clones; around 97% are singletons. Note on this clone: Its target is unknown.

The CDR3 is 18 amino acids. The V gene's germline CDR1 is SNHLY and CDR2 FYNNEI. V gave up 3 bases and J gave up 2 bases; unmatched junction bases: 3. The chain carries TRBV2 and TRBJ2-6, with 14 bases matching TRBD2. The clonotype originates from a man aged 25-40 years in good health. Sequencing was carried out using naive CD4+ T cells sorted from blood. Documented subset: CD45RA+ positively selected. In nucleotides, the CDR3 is TGTGCCAGCAGTGAGACTAGCGGGAGGGTGGCTGGGGCCAACGTCCTGACTTTC. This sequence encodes CASSETSGRVAGANVLTF.